This T cell receptor beta chain was captured in a study of shared clonotypes between healthy human individuals. Of note for this clone: Its target is not known.

The naive CD8 subset, CD45RO-negative cells positively selected for CCR7, excluded terminally differentiated effector memory CD45RA+ cells. The genomic DNA of each subset was split evenly across several immunoSEQ plates. The repertoire was sequenced with immunoSEQ multiplex PCR; TCRdb's copy has only in-frame clones and lacks some. The sample holds roughly 2,000,000 clones, about 93% seen once. Study-wide results and caveats: Sharing across a handful of donors was seen in 4.5% to 6.5% of naive CD4 clonotypes. Clonotypes shared by all four sorted-subset donors had higher generation probabilities than non-shared clonotypes.

After removal of 1 base from V and 4 bases from J, the junction contained 4 bases not matched to a gene. The CDR3 has 14 residues. Per germline, CDR1 SGHNT and CDR2 YYREEE (reference sequence). The chain uses TRBV5-4 and TRBJ2-7; 8 bases are shared with TRBD2. This clonotype was sampled from a man younger than 35 in good health. Some clones in this sample may be carry-over from other donors' samples. The sample taken for sequencing was naive CD8+ T cells from PBMCs. In DNA, the CDR3 is TGTGCCAGCAGCTTGAAAGCGGGGGAGTACGAGCAGTACTTC. Its translation is CASSLKAGEYEQYF.